This T cell receptor (beta chain) is from a study of vaccination and CD4 T cells after COVID-19. Study-level results: 304 of 307 vaccine-specific clones from convalescent patients were spike mono-reactive.

In the case of this clonotype: The antigen remains unidentified.

The germline CDR1 and CDR2 sequences are MNHEY and SMNVEV (reference sequence). This CDR3 region has 13 residues. V lost 3 bases, J lost 6 bases, and 9 bases lay in between. Cultured CD4+ T cell DNA was sequenced using the Oncomine TCR Beta short-read assay. The genomic DNA was obtained from cultured CD4+ T cells by extraction with the QIAamp micro DNA kit. Each CDR3 protein is one row after TCRdb ran MiXCR on the PCR reads. The table has over 14,000 distinct CDR3 sequences, around half seen once. Stated treatment: roughly 10-day PBMC culture with coronavirus spike peptide pools or control peptides (ViraFEST assay).

This receptor was identified in a human donor who had recovered from COVID-19. The rearrangement uses TRBV27 and TRBJ1-5; D unclear. The sample comprised CD4+ T cells from blood, cultured in vitro. CDR3 region: CASSFGRAQPQHF. The CDR3 nucleotides read TGTGCCAGCAGTTTCGGGAGGGCTCAGCCCCAGCATTTT.